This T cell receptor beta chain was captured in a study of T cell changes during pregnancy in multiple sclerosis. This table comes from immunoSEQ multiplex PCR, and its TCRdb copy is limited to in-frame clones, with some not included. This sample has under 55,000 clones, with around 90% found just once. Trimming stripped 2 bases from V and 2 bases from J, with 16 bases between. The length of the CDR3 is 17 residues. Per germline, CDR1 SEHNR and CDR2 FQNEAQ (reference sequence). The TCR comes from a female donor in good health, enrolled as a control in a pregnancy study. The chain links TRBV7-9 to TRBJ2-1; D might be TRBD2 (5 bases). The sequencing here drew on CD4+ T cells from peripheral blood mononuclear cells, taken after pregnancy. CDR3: CASSLRSARSTYNEQFF. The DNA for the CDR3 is TGTGCCAGCAGCTTACGTAGCGCTAGATCCACCTACAATGAGCAGTTCTTC.